The 6 T cell receptor beta chains listed next were all sequenced from one sample in a study of cytomegalovirus exposure and HLA in healthy donors. Primers included in the PCR were 60 Vbeta and 13 Jbeta primers. Assay used: immunoSEQ multiplex PCR; TCRdb lists only in-frame clones, some missing. The data show about 150,000 clones, 76% seen once. The sample was PBMCs. These receptors were taken from a male donor in good health and CMV-seronegative.

The V call is TRBV9, the J call TRBJ1-4, with D unclear. V dropped 2 bases and J dropped 7 bases, with 18 bases sitting between them. This CDR3 has 16 amino acids. The germline gives CDR1 SGDLS, CDR2 YYNGEE. The CDR3 DNA sequence: TGTGCCAGCAGCGTCTCCCCCGGGGTGGGTGGTGAAAAACTGTTTTTT. Translating it yields CASSVSPGVGGEKLFF.

This clone was seen only a few times. Here the CDR3 reads CASSQGDSRQDTQYF. In nucleotides, the CDR3 is TGTGCCAGCAGCCAAGGGGACTCTCGCCAAGATACGCAGTATTTT. This chain links TRBV7-2 with TRBJ2-3, with D tentatively TRBD2 (6 bases). Trimming cost V 5 bases and J 5 bases, with 17 bases left between them. The V gene's germline CDR1 is SGHTA and CDR2 FQGNSA. The CDR3 runs 15 residues. Full variable domain (missing parts from reference TRBV7-2 and TRBJ2-3): GAGVSQSPSNKVTEKGKDVELRCDPISGHTALYWYRQSLGQGLEFLIYFQGNSAPDKSGLPSDRFSAERTGGSVSTLTIQRTQQEDSAVYLCASSQGDSRQDTQYFGPGTRLTVL.

The CDR3 reads CASSPGQIVSTEAFF. As DNA, the CDR3 is TGTGCCAGCTCACCTGGACAGATTGTTTCCACTGAAGCTTTCTTT. The chain is built from TRBV18 and TRBJ1-1; TRBD1 might be the D (6 bases). The V gene's germline CDR1 is KGHSH and CDR2 LQKENI. The CDR3 spans 15 residues. V lost 3 bases and J 4 bases, leaving 15 bases between the germline ends.

A single count supports this clone. This chain joins TRBV11-2 and TRBJ1-3; D unresolved. The CDR3 sequence is 10 residues long. Germline CDR1 is SGHAT and CDR2 is FQNNGV. V lost 5 bases and J lost 10, with 6 bases in between. Written as DNA, the CDR3 is TGTGCCAGCAGCCGAGGGACCATATATTTT. It yields the protein CASSRGTIYF. Together with reference TRBV11-2 and TRBJ1-3, the CDR3 gives the full variable domain: EAGVAQSPRYKIIEKRQSVAFWCNPISGHATLYWYQQILGQGPKLLIQFQNNGVVDDSQLPKDRFSAERLKGVDSTLKIQPAKLEDSAVYLCASSRGTIYFGEGSWLTVV.

J is TRBJ1-2 and V is TRBV28; unclear D gene. The V end lost 4 bases, the J end lost 4 bases, and 16 bases lay between the germline ends. Germline CDR1 is MDHEN and CDR2 is SYDVKM. CDR3 length: 15 residues. The CDR3 DNA is TGTGCCAGCAGTTCTGGACGCTCTGGGAGCTATGGCTACACCTTC. It yields the protein CASSSGRSGSYGYTF.

This chain uses TRBV29-1 with TRBJ2-5; D is ambiguous. Germline V lookup: CDR1 SQVTM, CDR2 ANQGSEA. Trimming pared 4 bases from V and 2 bases from J, leaving 8 bases between. The CDR3 runs 12 residues. CDR3 region: CSVGYGQETQYF. CDR3 coding DNA: TGCAGCGTTGGATACGGTCAAGAGACCCAGTACTTC.